Below, 4 T cell receptor beta chains from the same sample are listed, as sequenced in a study of early T cells in non-severe SARS-CoV-2 infection. TCRdb re-called the 5' RACE reads with MiXCR, one entry per CDR3 protein. This table has tens of thousands of distinct CDR3 sequences, around 5% appearing once. Sequences were obtained from whole blood. The receptor set was obtained from an adult who was a healthcare worker with PCR-confirmed SARS-CoV-2 infection or an uninfected control (not recorded which).

This clonotype was seen at least ten times. The chain is built from TRBV5-1 and TRBJ2-5; 10 positions agree with TRBD2. The V segment lost 0 bases and the J segment 2 bases; nucleotides outside the gene matches: 7. This CDR3 has 17 amino acids. Per germline, CDR1 SGHRS and CDR2 YFSETQ. The CDR3 spells CASSLEPSGSYQETQYF. CDR3 DNA: TGCGCCAGCAGCTTGGAGCCTAGCGGGAGTTATCAAGAGACCCAGTACTTC.

The chain carries TRBV11-3 and TRBJ2-7; D unclear. Trimming removed 5 bases at V and 7 bases at J, with 15 bases between. Per the germline V gene, CDR1 is SGHNT and CDR2 is YENEEA. This CDR3 is 13 amino acids long. The DNA of the CDR3 is TGTGCCAGCAGCCTCTCCGAGTTGGGAGAGCAGTACTTC. Translating gives CASSLSELGEQYF.

At least ten counts were recorded for this clonotype. The chain carries TRBV2 and TRBJ2-4, with TRBD2 identical over 12 bases. CDR1 is SNHLY and CDR2 is FYNNEI in the germline V gene. CDR3 length equals 14 residues. The J segment lost 15 bases and the V segment lost 4 bases, leaving 10 bases of the junction unmatched. DNA of the CDR3: TGTGCCAGCAGTGTAAGGCCTAGCGGGGGGGCCCGGTACTTC. Translating it yields CASSVRPSGGARYF.

This clonotype came up many times. J is TRBJ2-3 and V is TRBV7-6; 7 bases agree with TRBD1. This CDR3 is 15 amino acids long. V lost 5 bases to trimming and J lost 2 bases; unmatched junction nucleotides: 7. Germline V CDR1 and CDR2: SGHVS, FNYEAQ. CDR3 bases: TGTGCCAGCAGCGTCCGGGACAGCGTCACAGATACGCAGTATTTT. As protein: CASSVRDSVTDTQYF.